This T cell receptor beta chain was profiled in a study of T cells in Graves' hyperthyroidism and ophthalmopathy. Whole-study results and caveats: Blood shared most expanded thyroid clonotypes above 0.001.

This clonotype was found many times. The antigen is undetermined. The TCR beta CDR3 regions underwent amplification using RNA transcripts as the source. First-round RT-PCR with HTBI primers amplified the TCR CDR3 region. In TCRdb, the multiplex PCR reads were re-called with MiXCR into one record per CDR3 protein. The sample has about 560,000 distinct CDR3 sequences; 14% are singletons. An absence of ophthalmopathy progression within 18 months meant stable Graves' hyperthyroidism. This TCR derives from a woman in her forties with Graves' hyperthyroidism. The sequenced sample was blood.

CDR3 amino acids: CSAMGLAVSSYNEQFF. The CDR3 DNA sequence: TGCAGTGCCATGGGCTTAGCGGTCAGCTCCTACAATGAGCAGTTCTTC. The rearrangement uses TRBV20-1 and TRBJ2-1; TRBD2 is a possible D gene (6 bases). Germline-derived CDR1 and CDR2 are DFQATT and SNEGSKA (reference sequence). CDR3 length: 16 residues. V was clipped by 6 bases and J by 0 bases, with 18 bases between them.